This is a list of T cell receptor beta chains from one sample in a study of T cell responses to AZD1222 COVID-19 vaccine. Profiling relied on immunoSEQ multiplex PCR, and the TCRdb table lists in-frame clones only, not all of them. The table lists 90,000 to 150,000 clones, around 90% of them singletons, with 8.4% in the top ten. The sample in question was peripheral blood, obtained on day 0 of AZD1222 vaccination. The receptors were gathered from an adult in good health. Each CDR3 is given with its conserved first and last residue. A D gene is named only where the DNA matches it firmly. Not all rows give a size; the values are once, few, many and, for expanded clones, a class.

>TRBD1|TRBV11-2|TRBJ2-3|NA
TGTGCCAGCAGCTTTCACAGGGGGCGATTAGATACGCAGTATTTT
CASSFHRGRLDTQYF
>NA|TRBV21-1|TRBJ2-4|once
TGTGCCAGCAGCAGGGTGGCAGGGTTAGCCAAAAACATTCAGTACTTC
CASSRVAGLAKNIQYF
>TRBD2|TRBV9|TRBJ2-3|NA
TGTGCCAGCAGCGACAGCGGGGGGGCTAGCACAGATACGCAGTATTTT
CASSDSGGASTDTQYF
>TRBD2|TRBV11-2|TRBJ2-5|NA
TGTGCCAGCAGCTTAGCCGGACGGGCGGGAGCCCAGTACTTC
CASSLAGRAGAQYF
>NA|TRBV7-2|TRBJ2-7|once
TGTGCCAGCAGCTTACGTCGGGATTCCTACGAGCAGTACTTC
CASSLRRDSYEQYF
>TRBD1|TRBV6-5|TRBJ1-1|NA
TGTGCCAGCGCTACGGACAGGGTTAACACTGAAGCTTTCTTT
CASATDRVNTEAFF
>TRBD1|TRBV30|TRBJ1-2|NA
TGTGCCTGGGCAGGACAGGTCCCGAACTATGGCTACACCTTC
CAWAGQVPNYGYTF
>NA|TRBV18|TRBJ1-1|NA
TGTGCCAGCTCACCCTCCGCAGCAGCGAACACTGAAGCTTTCTTT
CASSPSAAANTEAFF
>NA|TRBV5-1|TRBJ1-2|NA
TGCGCCAGCAGCCCTACTGGGGCGTTGACGGGCTACACCTTC
CASSPTGALTGYTF
>NA|TRBV25-1|TRBJ2-1|NA
TGTGCCAGCAGTGAGTCAGGTCCCCGTAACAATGAGCAGTTCTTC
CASSESGPRNNEQFF
>TRBD1|TRBV19|TRBJ1-1|once
TGTGCCAGTACTAGAGAGGCGACAGGGCTGAACACTGAAGCTTTCTTT
CASTREATGLNTEAFF
>NA|TRBV25-1|TRBJ1-2|NA
TGTGCCAGCAGTGCACTGGGGAGTAGGGGGGGTTTCGGCTATGGCTACACCTTC
CASSALGSRGGFGYGYTF
>NA|TRBV2|TRBJ2-7|NA
TGTGCCAGCAGTGAATACGAGCAGTACTTC
CASSEYEQYF
>NA|TRBV6-1|TRBJ2-7|NA
TGTGCCAGCAGTGAAGCGTCTAGCGAGGGCTACGAGCAGTACTTC
CASSEASSEGYEQYF
>TRBD1|TRBV7-3|TRBJ2-1|NA
TGTGCCAGCAGTCCCTTCCCGGGACAGGGGATATACAATGAGCAGTTCTTC
CASSPFPGQGIYNEQFF
>TRBD1|TRBV23-1|TRBJ1-1|NA
TGCGCCAGCAGTCAATCGACAGGGATGAACACTGAAGCTTTCTTT
CASSQSTGMNTEAFF
>NA|TRBV15|TRBJ1-2|once
TGTGCCACCAGCCAGGACGGGGTCTTTGGCTACACCTTC
CATSQDGVFGYTF
>NA|TRBV5-6|TRBJ2-7|NA
TGTGCCAGCAGCTTGAATGGTGACGAGCAGTACTTC
CASSLNGDEQYF
>NA|TRBV6-4|TRBJ1-1|NA
TGTGCCAGCAGCCGAGGGGAGAACACTGAAGCTTTCTTT
CASSRGENTEAFF
>TRBD1|TRBV3-1/TRBV3-2|TRBJ1-2|NA
TGTGCCAGCAGCCAAGCCGGACAGGGTAACTATGGCTACACCTTC
CASSQAGQGNYGYTF
>TRBD1|TRBV3-1/TRBV3-2|TRBJ2-2|once
TGTGCCAGCAGCCGAACGGGACAGGCCGGGGAGCTGTTTTTT
CASSRTGQAGELFF
>TRBD1|TRBV4-1|TRBJ1-5|NA
TGCGCCAGCAGCCCTCTCGGGACAGACTTTGGCAATCAGCCCCAGCATTTT
CASSPLGTDFGNQPQHF
>TRBD1|TRBV28|TRBJ1-2|medium-sized
TGTGCCACACCGGGGACAGGGGGCAGCCGGGACTATGGCTACACCTTC
CATPGTGGSRDYGYTF
>NA|TRBV10-3|TRBJ1-2|NA
TGTGCCATCTCGGGGGCCGCTAACTATGGCTACACCTTC
CAISGAANYGYTF
>TRBD1|TRBV11-3|TRBJ1-1|NA
TGTGCCAGCAGCTTGGACCCGGACAGGTCCGAAGCTTTCTTT
CASSLDPDRSEAFF
>TRBD1|TRBV10-1|TRBJ2-1|NA
TGCGCCAGCAGTTCCCTTGGGACAGGGGACTACAATGAGCAGTTCTTC
CASSSLGTGDYNEQFF
>NA|TRBV10-1|TRBJ2-2|NA
TGCGCCAGCAGTGAGTCTGGTCCGGGGCGTACCGGGGAGCTGTTTTTT
CASSESGPGRTGELFF
>NA|TRBV3-1/TRBV3-2|TRBJ1-1|NA
TGTGCCAGCAGCCACAGGACAAACACTGAAGCTTTCTTT
CASSHRTNTEAFF
>NA|TRBV5-1|TRBJ1-6|NA
TGCGCCAGCTGTAAGGGGCCTAGCTCCTATAATTCACCCCTCCACTTT
CASCKGPSSYNSPLHF
>NA|TRBV4-2|TRBJ2-7|NA
TGTGCCAGCAGCCAAGACGGGCCTAAAACCTACGAGCAGTACTTC
CASSQDGPKTYEQYF
>NA|TRBV19|TRBJ2-7|NA
TGTGCCAGTAGTATTGCCTCTCCGTCCTACGAGCAGTACTTC
CASSIASPSYEQYF
>NA|TRBV5-1|TRBJ1-1|NA
TGCGCCAGCAGCCGCTGGGTTGTGGCCGTCAACACTGAAGCTTTCTTT
CASSRWVVAVNTEAFF
>NA|TRBV29-1|TRBJ1-1|NA
TGCAGCCTGGAAGGGGGGACTGGACCTGAAGCTTTCTTT
CSLEGGTGPEAFF
>NA|TRBV7-3|TRBJ2-3|NA
TGTGCCAGCGGCCAAGAGGTCTGGACAGATACGCAGTATTTT
CASGQEVWTDTQYF
>TRBD2|TRBV28|TRBJ2-1|NA
TGTGCCAGCAGTCCACCAGCGGGATTGTACAATGAGCAGTTCTTC
CASSPPAGLYNEQFF
>TRBD1|TRBV5-1|TRBJ1-5|NA
TGCGCCAGCAGCTTGGGACAGGGGCGGACCAAGGAGCCCCAGCATTTT
CASSLGQGRTKEPQHF
>TRBD1|TRBV5-1|TRBJ1-6|once
TGCGCCAGCAGCCTAACAGGGGATCCCTATAATTCACCCCTCCACTTT
CASSLTGDPYNSPLHF
>NA|TRBV19|TRBJ1-1|NA
TGTGCCAGTAGTATGGGCAGGGCCCATATGAACACTGAAGCTTTCTTT
CASSMGRAHMNTEAFF
>NA|TRBV7-3|TRBJ2-2|NA
TGTGCCAGCAGCTTCTTTCCCGGGGAGCTGTTTTTT
CASSFFPGELFF
>NA|TRBV6-1|TRBJ1-5|NA
TGTGCCAGCAGTGAGGCCCGGGGGGCAAATAGCAATCAGCCCCAGCATTTT
CASSEARGANSNQPQHF
>NA|TRBV27|TRBJ1-6|NA
TGTGCCAGCAGTTTGTATGCCGGAAGCTCCTATAATTCACCCCTCCACTTT
CASSLYAGSSYNSPLHF
>NA|TRBV7-8|TRBJ2-2|NA
TGTGCCAGCAGCTTAGGGGTCCCGGGCACCGGGGAGCTGTTTTTT
CASSLGVPGTGELFF
>NA|TRBV5-1|TRBJ1-3|NA
TGCGCCAGCAGCTTCGGCAGTCCGAGCTCTGGAAACACCATATATTTT
CASSFGSPSSGNTIYF
>NA|TRBV5-1|TRBJ2-5|NA
TGCGCCAGCAGCTTGGAGGGGCACCAAGAGACCCAGTACTTC
CASSLEGHQETQYF
>NA|TRBV5-1|TRBJ1-5|NA
TGCGCCAGCAGCCTAGACGGGAATCAGCCCCAGCATTTT
CASSLDGNQPQHF
>NA|TRBV18|TRBJ1-3|NA
TGTGCCAGCTCACCACCGGGGGGCAGTGGAAACACCATATATTTT
CASSPPGGSGNTIYF
>NA|TRBV28|TRBJ1-2|NA
TGTGCCAGCAGTTCCCTTGGGGATGGCTACACCTTC
CASSSLGDGYTF
>TRBD1|TRBV5-1|TRBJ2-3|once
TGCGCCAGCAGCCCCGGGACAGATAGTAGGGATACGCAGTATTTT
CASSPGTDSRDTQYF
>NA|TRBV7-3|TRBJ1-1|NA
TGTGCCAGCAGCTCCACAGGCTTCACTGAAGCTTTCTTT
CASSSTGFTEAFF
>NA|TRBV5-1|TRBJ1-5|NA
TGCGCCAGCAGCCCGGACAGTCGCTTGAATCAGCCCCAGCATTTT
CASSPDSRLNQPQHF
>TRBD2|TRBV5-1|TRBJ2-5|NA
TGCGCCAGCAGCGGAGGCGGGGGAACCCAAGAGACCCAGTACTTC
CASSGGGGTQETQYF
>TRBD1|TRBV30|TRBJ2-5|NA
TGTGCCTGGAGAGACAGGGGGCGGGAGACCCAGTACTTC
CAWRDRGRETQYF
>NA|TRBV10-2|TRBJ1-5|NA
TGCGCCAGCAGTGTGGGCAGCGCAACTCAGCCCCAGCATTTT
CASSVGSATQPQHF